One and the same sample provided the 11 T cell receptor beta chains below, sequenced in a study of shared clonotypes between healthy human individuals. Repertoires were generated with immunoSEQ multiplex PCR, while TCRdb's copy carries only in-frame clones and drops some. The sample lists about 610,000 clones; approximately 97% were seen once. The material sequenced was naive CD4+ T cells sorted from blood. Described subset: CD45RA+ positively selected. The source of these receptors is a woman under 40 in good health.

Comment on this clone: The sample contains more than one DNA sequence encoding this CDR3. The V call is TRBV19, the J call TRBJ2-6; D gene uncertain. Germline-derived CDR1 and CDR2 are LNHDA and SQIVND (reference sequence). The CDR3 loop spans 13 amino acids. V was clipped by 3 bases and J by 0 bases, with 0 bases between them. The CDR3 DNA reads TGTGCCAGTAGTATCTCTGGGGCCAACGTCCTGACTTTC. It translates to CASSISGANVLTF. Full variable domain (rest looked up from reference TRBV19 and TRBJ2-6): DGGITQSPKYLFRKEGQNVTLSCEQNLNHDAMYWYRQDPGQGLRLIYYSQIVNDFQKGDIAEGYSVSREKKESFPLTVTSAQKNPTAFYLCASSISGANVLTFGAGSRLTVL.

The chain recombines TRBV19 with TRBJ1-1; D unresolved. Germline V gene sequence: CDR1 LNHDA, CDR2 SQIVND (reference sequence). This CDR3 has 13 residues. The V and J ends lost 9 bases and 0 bases respectively, with 11 bases between them. CDR3 DNA sequence: TGTGCCAGCCGGCTCAGTGTGAACACTGAAGCTTTCTTT. This encodes CASRLSVNTEAFF.

CDR3 DNA: TGTGCCAGCAGTCAACAGGGGTTTGGAGAGACCCAGTACTTC. Its translation: CASSQQGFGETQYF. The rearrangement uses TRBV28 and TRBJ2-5; 7 bases agree with TRBD1. The CDR3 is made up of 14 amino acids. With V trimmed by 5 bases and J by 4 bases, 7 bases remained unmatched. Germline loops: CDR1 MDHEN, CDR2 SYDVKM. The whole variable domain, filled in from reference TRBV28 and TRBJ2-5, reads DVKVTQSSRYLVKRTGEKVFLECVQDMDHENMFWYRQDPGLGLRLIYFSYDVKMKEKGDIPEGYSVSREKKERFSLILESASTNQTSMYLCASSQQGFGETQYFGPGTRLLVL.

This clone is a singleton in its sample. The rearrangement uses TRBV5-1 and TRBJ2-1, with 11 bases identical to TRBD2. The CDR3 totals 16 residues. The V and J ends lost 4 bases and 6 bases, in that order; junction bases with no gene match: 9. The germline CDR1 and CDR2 sequences are SGHRS and YFSETQ. CDR3 amino acids: CASSPFTSGSINEQFF. The CDR3 DNA sequence: TGCGCCAGCAGCCCGTTTACTAGCGGGAGTATCAATGAGCAGTTCTTC.

J is TRBJ2-1 and V is TRBV10-3, with a possible D match to TRBD2 (5 bases). CDR1 ENHRY and CDR2 SYGVKD come from the germline V gene. CDR3 length equals 14 residues. The V and J ends lost 6 bases and 9 bases respectively, with 18 bases between them. The CDR3 reads CAISDLLEAAEQFF. CDR3 bases: TGTGCCATCAGCGACCTACTGGAGGCGGCTGAGCAGTTCTTC.

This clone showed up just once. The CDR3 DNA reads as TGTGCCAGCAGTCAACCGGACTACAATGAGCAGTTCTTC. Translation: CASSQPDYNEQFF. The chain is built from TRBV27 and TRBJ2-1; D call uncertain. This CDR3 region has 13 residues. The germline gives CDR1 MNHEY, CDR2 SMNVEV (reference sequence). The V gene lost 5 bases and the J gene lost 3 bases, with 8 bases spanning the gap.

This clone was observed once. This sequence joins TRBV4-1 and TRBJ2-1; D gene unclear. CDR3 length: 15 residues. V lost 4 bases to trimming and J lost 3 bases, with 13 bases between them. Germline V gene data show CDR1 as MGHRA and CDR2 as YSYEKL. The CDR3 DNA follows: TGCGCCAGCAGCCTTCCCCCGGTTCTCTACAATGAGCAGTTCTTC. It yields the protein CASSLPPVLYNEQFF.

This chain joins TRBV5-8 and TRBJ2-3, with no clear D. The CDR3 has 15 amino acids. Trimming pared 3 bases from V and 5 bases from J, leaving 16 bases between. The germline gives CDR1 SGHTS, CDR2 YDEGEE. In nucleotides, the CDR3 is TGTGCCAGCAGCTCGGATGGGCGGCCTGAAGATACGCAGTATTTT. This codes for CASSSDGRPEDTQYF.

J is TRBJ2-7 and V is TRBV5-1, with TRBD2 matching 7 bases. Germline loops: CDR1 SGHRS, CDR2 YFSETQ. The CDR3 contains 16 residues. The V gene end was trimmed by 0 bases and the J gene end by 1 base; junction bases not matched to a gene: 7. The CDR3 loop reads CASSLAVREPSYEQYF. The CDR3 coding sequence is TGCGCCAGCAGCTTGGCGGTGCGGGAGCCATCCTACGAGCAGTACTTC.

The chain has TRBV30 and TRBJ1-1; no reliable D call. Trimming pared 3 bases from V and 1 base from J, leaving 9 bases between. The CDR3 runs 13 residues. Germline CDR1 reads GTSNPN; CDR2 reads SVGIG (reference sequence). The DNA for the CDR3 is TGTGCCTGGAGAGGAGGGTGGAACACTGAAGCTTTCTTT. It is translated as CAWRGGWNTEAFF.

The chain employs TRBV5-1 and TRBJ2-6; no definite D call. V was shortened by 4 bases and J by 0 bases, with 8 bases between the two germline ends. The germline gives CDR1 SGHRS, CDR2 YFSETQ. The CDR3 covers 15 residues. CDR3 region: CASSPATSGANVLTF. In DNA, the CDR3 is TGCGCCAGCAGCCCCGCGACCTCTGGGGCCAACGTCCTGACTTTC.